The clone carrying this T cell receptor (beta chain) was detected only a few times. The antigen is unknown. These data are taken from a study of T cells after yellow fever vaccination. Study-wide points: Only a minor proportion of clonotypes was detected across both CD4 and CD8 compartments. Most clones from primary vaccination resurfaced after the booster (approximately 96% CD4, 88% CD8).

Germline V CDR1 and CDR2: SGHTA, FQGNSA. The CDR3 has 13 amino acids. The V end lost 8 bases, the J end lost 0 bases, and 8 bases lay between the germline ends. As TCR cDNA was made by 5'RACE template switching, a universal primer site and UMIs were added. TCRdb fed the 5' RACE reads into MiXCR, producing one record per CDR3 protein. The top ten hold over 15% of the sample, which has 400,000 or so distinct CDR3 sequences, approximately 18% seen once. The source material was PBMCs, sampled before the yellow fever booster vaccination. The clonotype was recovered from a young man who received the YFV17D yellow fever vaccine. V gene TRBV7-2 combines with J gene TRBJ2-4; D might be TRBD1 (6 bases). As DNA, the CDR3 is TGTGCCAGCTCAGGGGAAGCCAAAAACATTCAGTACTTC. As protein: CASSGEAKNIQYF.